This entry is about one T cell receptor (beta chain). Its antigen target is currently unknown. One base away there is no much larger clone; base qualities are not given. Libraries came from the immunoSEQ multiplex PCR assay. TCRdb took over this immuneACCESS table, retaining in-frame rearrangements with V and J assigned. Such tables are incomplete; in checked studies, under half of the missing clones stem from an unresolved V gene, and the remainder is unexplained. The sample table records about 730,000 clones; 70% to 90% of these occur just once. The ten largest make up approximately 0.01% of the sample. The sample is drawn from a study of shared T cell receptors in the human thymus (dated by TCRdb to 2020 to 2023). Background on the whole study: The study examined how self-reactive, shared T-cell receptor alpha chains are generated in the human thymus.

A further study also used this sample, focusing on human thymus T cells. Reported in the second study: Immunologically healthy infants undergoing open corrective cardiac surgery for congenital heart defects in Finland were used as donors. Thymus tissue was collected as surgical resects that were removed during corrective cardiac surgery. V and J gene segment usage appeared biased in both thymic and peripheral blood repertoires. Highly overlapping thymic TCR repertoires among unrelated individuals were reported in the related research. TCR alpha and beta repertoires from roughly eight infant thymus samples and four related peripheral blood samples were characterized in the study. The cohort included a handful of male and a couple of female infants, with donor ages spanning 7 to 244 days. Thymocytes were freed from the tissue by mechanical means and kept at -70 degrees C as pellets of about 9-33 million cells. Genomic DNA was extracted from frozen cell pellets with a QIAsymphony instrument. The immunoSEQ multiplex PCR assay was used to amplify the TCRB and TCRAD loci from a standardized amount of quality-controlled genomic DNA. Amplicons spanned the V(D)J region at a length sufficient to cover the CDR3 and identify V and J genes. The commercial immunoSEQ service was used to sequence amplicons on an Illumina platform. Primer bias and sequencing errors were corrected as previously described, and TCRAD and TCRB definitions were based on the IMGT database. Repertoires were analysed with immunoSEQ Analyzer 3.0 and VDJTools, covering basic statistics, V/J segment usage, diversity estimates, rarefaction and pairwise overlap. Chao1, ChaoE, Efron-Thisted, Shannon and inverse Simpson indices were used to estimate diversity, which was also estimated on datasets down-sampled to the smallest sample. Repertoire overlap was assessed by strict matching of CDR3 nucleotide sequence, V gene and J gene, and clustering was done by Jaccard-based multidimensional scaling. On average, thymus samples gave 800,000 or so unique TCRB clonotypes, whereas blood samples gave some 84,000.

Input material: thymocytes. The sequence came from a girl younger than two with a congenital heart defect. Donor details come from another sample of the same person, matched by shared clones.

For the CDR3, the sequence is CAWSVQSNEKLFF. The DNA sequence is TGTGCCTGGAGTGTTCAGTCTAATGAAAAACTGTTTTTT. Recombination linked TRBV30 to TRBJ1-4; the D gene assignment is ambiguous. Deletion took 0 bases off V and 3 bases off J, with a span of 5 bases between the germline ends. The CDR3 runs 13 residues from the cysteine to the phenylalanine. Just the 39-base CDR3 DNA is kept, in frame starting at base 1. The germline V gene encodes CDR1 GTSNPN and CDR2 SVGIG (reference sequence).